The subject of this entry is one TCR beta chain. Its specificity is unknown. These data are taken from a study of Tregs in tolerant kidney transplant recipients. CD4+CD25+CD127- Tregs, CD4+CD25- non-Tregs, CD4 and CD8 cells were sorted. Sequencing used immunoSEQ multiplex PCR; TCRdb keeps in-frame clones, though not all of them. This table has fewer than 100,000 clones, 80% to 95% appearing once. The CDR3 loop spans 13 amino acids. The germline V and J ends were trimmed by 2 bases and 8 bases, with 12 bases remaining between them. Germline-derived CDR1 and CDR2 are LNHNV and YYDKDF (reference sequence). The study, taken as a whole, reports: Tolerant patients' donor-specific Tregs expanded beyond overall Tregs, suggesting antigen-driven growth. The most relevant donor-specific Treg TCRbeta repertoire apparently came from expansion with activated donor B cells.

The sample here was CD4+ T cells from blood, taken before the transplant. The sequence was collected from a human donor who received a combined kidney and bone marrow transplant. The chain has TRBV15 and TRBJ1-1; D remains unclear. This CDR3 reads CATSRLEGGEAFF. For the CDR3, the DNA is TGTGCCACCAGCAGACTGGAGGGAGGCGAAGCTTTCTTT. The whole variable domain, filled in from reference TRBV15 and TRBJ1-1, reads DAMVIQNPRYQVTQFGKPVTLSCSQTLNHNVMYWYQQKSSQAPKLLFHYYDKDFNNEADTPDNFQSRRPNTSFCFLDIRSPGLGDTAMYLCATSRLEGGEAFFGQGTRLTVV.